This T cell receptor beta chain was captured by sequencing in a study of siplizumab effects on memory and regulatory T cells. Points from the study as a whole: The average Treg-derived proportion among mappable alloreactive CD4+ clones was 68.8% with siplizumab versus around 26% in controls. Naive T cells looked more diverse than memory cells and looked like major alloresponse contributors.

Germline lookup yields CDR1 SGHDT and CDR2 YYEEEE. V lost 2 bases and J 7 bases, leaving 13 bases between the germline ends. This CDR3 spans 14 amino acids. Concerning this clone itself: What it binds is not known.

Every sample had about 9.3 x 10^4 of its TCR templates assayed. Sequencing was performed with immunoSEQ multiplex PCR; in TCRdb, only in-frame clones are kept and a portion is missing. The table shows fewer than 110,000 clones, with about 90% occurring only once. This TCR came from a human donor in good health. V is TRBV5-6 and J is TRBJ2-1, with TRBD2 as a possible D gene (5 bases). Sequenced sample: non-Treg CD4+ T cells sorted from blood. As DNA, the CDR3 is TGTGCCAGCAGCTTCGGGGATCCCCCGAATGAGCAGTTCTTC. Residues: CASSFGDPPNEQFF.